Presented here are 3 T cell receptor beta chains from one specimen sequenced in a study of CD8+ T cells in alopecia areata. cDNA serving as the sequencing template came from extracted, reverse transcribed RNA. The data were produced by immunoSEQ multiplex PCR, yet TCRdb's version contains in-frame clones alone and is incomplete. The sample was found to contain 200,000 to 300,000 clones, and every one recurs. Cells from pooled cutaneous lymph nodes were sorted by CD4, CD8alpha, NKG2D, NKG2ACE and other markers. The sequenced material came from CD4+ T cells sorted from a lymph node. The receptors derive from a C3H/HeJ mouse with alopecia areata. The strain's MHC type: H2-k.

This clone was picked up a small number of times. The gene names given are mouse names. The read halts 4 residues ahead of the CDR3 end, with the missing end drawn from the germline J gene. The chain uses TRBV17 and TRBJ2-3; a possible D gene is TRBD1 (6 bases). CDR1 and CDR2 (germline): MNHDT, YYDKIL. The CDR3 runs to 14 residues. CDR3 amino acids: CASSRNAGQETLYF. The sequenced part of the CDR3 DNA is TGTGCTAGCAGTAGGAACGCGGGACAAGAA. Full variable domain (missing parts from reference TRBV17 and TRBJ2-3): DTTVKQNPRYKLARVGKPVNLICSQTMNHDTMYWYQKKPNQAPKLLLFYYDKILNREADTFEKFQSSRPNNSFCSLYIGSAGLEYSAMYLCASSRNAGQETLYFGSGTRLTVL.

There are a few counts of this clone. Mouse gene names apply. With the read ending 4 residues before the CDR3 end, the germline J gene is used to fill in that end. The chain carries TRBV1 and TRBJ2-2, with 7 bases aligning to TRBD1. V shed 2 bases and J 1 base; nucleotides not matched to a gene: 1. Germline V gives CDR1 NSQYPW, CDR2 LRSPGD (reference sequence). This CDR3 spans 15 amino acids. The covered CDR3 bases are TGCACCTGCAGTGCACAGGGGGTAAACACCGGG. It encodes CTCSAQGVNTG. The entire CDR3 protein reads CTCSAQGVNTGQLYF.

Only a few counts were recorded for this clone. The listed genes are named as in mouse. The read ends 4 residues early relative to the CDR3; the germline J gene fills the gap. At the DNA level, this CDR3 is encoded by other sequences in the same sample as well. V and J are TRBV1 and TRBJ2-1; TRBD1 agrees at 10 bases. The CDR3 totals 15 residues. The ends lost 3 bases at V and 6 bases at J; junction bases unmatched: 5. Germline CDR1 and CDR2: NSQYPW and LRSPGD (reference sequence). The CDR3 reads CTCSAPGQGFAEQFF. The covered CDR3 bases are TGCACCTGCAGTGCTCCGGGACAGGGGTTTGCT. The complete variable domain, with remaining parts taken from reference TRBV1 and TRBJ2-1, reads VTLLEQNPRWRLVPRGQAVNLRCILKNSQYPWMSWYQQDLQKQLQWLFTLRSPGDKEVKSLPGADYLATRVTDTELRLQVANMSQGRTLYCTCSAPGQGFAEQFFGPGTRLTVL.